These 7 T cell receptor beta chains share one sample of origin, sequenced in a study of cytomegalovirus exposure and HLA in healthy donors. The PCR contained 60 Vbeta and 13 Jbeta primers. The repertoire was sequenced with immunoSEQ multiplex PCR; TCRdb's copy has only in-frame clones and lacks some. The sample yields 140,000 to 150,000 clones, more than 75% seen once. Sequencing was done on a sample of PBMCs. Receptor source: a woman between 18 and 29 years old in good health and CMV-seropositive.

The chain employs TRBV30 and TRBJ2-7; 7 bases are shared with TRBD2. The CDR3 extends over 14 amino acids. Germline-derived CDR1 and CDR2 are GTSNPN and SVGIG (reference sequence). The V segment lost 1 base and the J segment 1 base; nucleotides outside the gene matches: 4. CDR3 in amino acids: CAWSGGGTSYEQYF. CDR3 DNA: TGTGCCTGGAGTGGGGGGGGGACGTCCTACGAGCAGTACTTC.

V gene TRBV30 combines with J gene TRBJ1-2; D call uncertain. The length of the CDR3 is 14 residues. CDR1 is GTSNPN and CDR2 is SVGIG in the germline V gene (reference sequence). Trimming took off 4 bases at V and 1 base at J, with 13 bases between the two ends. CDR3 amino acids: CAWTGPLDNYGYTF. As DNA, the CDR3 is TGTGCCTGGACGGGTCCTCTTGATAACTATGGCTACACCTTC.

V gene TRBV5-1 combines with J gene TRBJ1-2; a possible D gene is TRBD1 (5 bases). The CDR3 runs 14 residues. Germline CDR1 is SGHRS and CDR2 is YFSETQ. The germline V and J ends were trimmed by 6 bases and 7 bases, with 19 bases remaining between them. The CDR3 DNA is TGCGCCAGCACCCTAGGAAGGGGTCTCGGTGGCTACACCTTC. Amino acid sequence: CASTLGRGLGGYTF.

The V call is TRBV4-1, the J call TRBJ2-1; D is undetermined. Germline V CDR1 and CDR2: MGHRA, YSYEKL. This CDR3 has 13 residues. Trimming shortened V by 2 bases and J by 8 bases, and 10 bases separated the two germline ends. The CDR3 coding sequence is TGCGCCAGCAGCCAACAGCTAGGCTATGAGCAGTTCTTC. Amino acid sequence: CASSQQLGYEQFF.

V usage is TRBV19 and J usage is TRBJ1-2, with D tentatively TRBD1 (5 bases). The CDR3 runs to 20 residues. Per the germline V gene, CDR1 is LNHDA and CDR2 is SQIVND (reference sequence). Trimming took off 1 base at V and 0 bases at J, with 24 bases between the two ends. For the CDR3, the DNA is TGTGCCAGTAGTATAGCTCAGCCCGGGGGGTGGCTCCGGGCTAACTATGGCTACACCTTC. Translated: CASSIAQPGGWLRANYGYTF.

V and J are TRBV6-1 and TRBJ1-5; tentative D call: TRBD1 (6 bases). Germline V lookup: CDR1 MNHNS, CDR2 SASEGT. The CDR3 is 15 residues long. V lost 0 bases, J lost 6 bases, and 12 bases lay in between. CDR3 amino acids: CASSEALGTSQPQHF. CDR3 nucleotides: TGTGCCAGCAGTGAAGCCCTCGGGACATCTCAGCCCCAGCATTTT.

This chain links TRBV29-1 with TRBJ1-2, with a possible D match to TRBD1 (6 bases). The CDR3 sequence is 11 residues long. V lost 4 bases to trimming and J lost 4 bases, with 7 bases between them. Germline lookup yields CDR1 SQVTM and CDR2 ANQGSEA. The CDR3: CSVGQVYGYTF. The CDR3 bases are TGCAGCGTTGGACAGGTCTATGGCTACACCTTC.